These T cell receptor beta chains were read from a single sample in a study of control samples from healthy donors and cancer patients. The protocol was immunoSEQ multiplex PCR, while the TCRdb copy is restricted to in-frame clones and leaves out a portion. The table includes 350,000 to 450,000 clones, approximately 92% detected once. Specimen: PBMCs. Receptors originate from a man aged 35 to 55 with head and neck cancer. Each CDR3 is given with its conserved first and last residue.

CDR3aa: CASSPRPTGSRSYNEQFF; v_gene: TRBV7-3
CDR3aa: CASSQTGFDGDTQYF; v_gene: TRBV5-1
CDR3aa: CATSDAGGTNNEQFF; v_gene: TRBV24-1
CDR3aa: CASTSTGETQYF; v_gene: TRBV19
CDR3aa: CATSTRTSGRADEQYF; v_gene: TRBV24-1
CDR3aa: CASSILGTGVETQYF; v_gene: TRBV19
CDR3aa: CASSPRGTDTQYF; v_gene: TRBV19
CDR3aa: CASSYLFTEAFF; v_gene: TRBV6-6
CDR3aa: CASSESSYNSPLHF; v_gene: TRBV7-3
CDR3aa: CASSRTGPNEQFF; v_gene: TRBV4-2
CDR3aa: CASSGGVWETQYF; v_gene: TRBV9
CDR3aa: CASSQDGRYSGNTIYF; v_gene: TRBV4-3
CDR3aa: CASSSGQGLNQPQHF; v_gene: TRBV5-6
CDR3aa: CASSMEGGAFF; v_gene: TRBV19
CDR3aa: CASSSGQLGGAFF; v_gene: TRBV11-1
CDR3aa: CASSNREPYGYTF; v_gene: TRBV19
CDR3aa: CASSLTGSGSGNTIYF; v_gene: TRBV7-3
CDR3aa: CASSSYRDATNEKLFF; v_gene: TRBV5-6
CDR3aa: CASSPSRVGLRYQETQYF; v_gene: TRBV4-2
CDR3aa: CARSGPGHENEKLFF; v_gene: TRBV5-3
CDR3aa: CASSQDKPGSSTDTQYF; v_gene: TRBV4-1
CDR3aa: CASSDDKRVRETQYF; v_gene: TRBV6-1
CDR3aa: CASSFQGSPLHF; v_gene: TRBV27
CDR3aa: CASVPLHQGAATEAFF; v_gene: TRBV27
CDR3aa: CASSDSDFLYRELFF; v_gene: TRBV25-1
CDR3aa: CASSLGVSNQPQHF; v_gene: TRBV7-2
CDR3aa: CASSRRPANGSYGYTF; v_gene: TRBV5-1
CDR3aa: CASSSSRTILAKNIQYF; v_gene: TRBV7-3
CDR3aa: CASSQGRQLNTEAFF; v_gene: TRBV23-1